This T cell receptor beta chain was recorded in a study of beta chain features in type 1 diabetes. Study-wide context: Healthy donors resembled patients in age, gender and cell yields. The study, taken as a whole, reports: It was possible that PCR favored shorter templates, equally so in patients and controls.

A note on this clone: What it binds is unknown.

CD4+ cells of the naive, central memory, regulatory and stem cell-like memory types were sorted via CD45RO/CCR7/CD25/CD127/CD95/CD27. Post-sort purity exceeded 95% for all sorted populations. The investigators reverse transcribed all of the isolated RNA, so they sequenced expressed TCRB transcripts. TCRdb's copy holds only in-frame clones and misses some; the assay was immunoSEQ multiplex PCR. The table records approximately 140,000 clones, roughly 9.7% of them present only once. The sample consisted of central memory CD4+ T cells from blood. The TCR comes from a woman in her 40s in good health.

CDR3: CASRRQGDGYTF. CDR3 nucleotides: TGTGCCAGCAGGAGACAGGGCGATGGCTACACCTTC. This rearrangement joins TRBV2 to TRBJ1-2; 7 bases fit TRBD1. Germline V gives CDR1 SNHLY, CDR2 FYNNEI. V gave up 6 bases and J gave up 6 bases; unmatched junction bases: 4. The length of the CDR3 is 12 residues. The entire variable domain, with the rest obtained from reference TRBV2 and TRBJ1-2, is as follows: EPEVTQTPSHQVTQMGQEVILRCVPISNHLYFYWYRQILGQKVEFLVSFYNNEISEKSEIFDDQFSVERPDGSNFTLKIRSTKLEDSAMYFCASRRQGDGYTFGSGTRLTVV.